Listed below are T cell receptor beta chains from one sample, sequenced in a study of blood T cell repertoires in COVID-19. The repertoire was sequenced with immunoSEQ multiplex PCR; TCRdb's copy has only in-frame clones and lacks some. The sample shows approximately 220,000 clones, about four fifths of them seen only once. Sequenced sample: PBMCs or T cells enriched from blood (not recorded which). The receptors shown here come from a woman in her thirties or forties with acute COVID-19. Both conserved end residues are part of each CDR3. A D gene is named only where the DNA matches it firmly. Clone size, where shown, is once, few, many, or a class for clones that have expanded.

D gene | clone size | J gene | V gene | CDR3 protein | CDR3 DNA
TRBD1 | - | TRBJ1-2 | TRBV29-1 | CSVVGADRGNLYGYTF | TGCAGCGTTGTAGGGGCGGACAGGGGGAATTTGTATGGCTACACCTTC
TRBD1 | few | TRBJ2-2 | TRBV6-1 | CASSGRGDRGGLANTGELFF | TGTGCCAGCAGTGGACGGGGGGACAGGGGTGGTCTAGCGAACACCGGGGAGCTGTTTTTT
- | - | TRBJ1-1 | TRBV5-6 | CASSLPRGSSEAFF | TGTGCCAGCAGCCTGCCCCGGGGAAGTAGTGAAGCTTTCTTT
- | - | TRBJ1-6 | TRBV12-3/TRBV12-4 | CASSLRDNSPLHF | TGTGCCAGCAGCCTACGGGATAATTCACCCCTCCACTTT
- | - | TRBJ2-1 | TRBV20-1 | CSVMRYNEQFF | TGCAGTGTTATGCGGTACAATGAGCAGTTCTTC
TRBD2 | - | TRBJ2-1 | TRBV27 | CASSKSGGAYNEQFF | TGTGCCAGCAGTAAGTCGGGGGGGGCCTACAATGAGCAGTTCTTC
- | - | TRBJ2-5 | TRBV15 | CATSMGGLSGETQYF | TGTGCCACCAGCATGGGAGGCCTTTCGGGGGAGACCCAGTACTTC
TRBD1 | - | TRBJ1-1 | TRBV6-7 | CASRTGGFGWTEAFF | TGTGCCAGCAGGACAGGGGGCTTTGGGTGGACTGAAGCTTTCTTT
- | - | TRBJ1-1 | TRBV29-1 | CSVVRANTEAFF | TGCAGCGTTGTCAGGGCGAACACTGAAGCTTTCTTT
- | - | TRBJ1-5 | TRBV4-2 | CASSQEVTASNQPQHF | TGTGCCAGCAGCCAAGAGGTGACAGCAAGCAATCAGCCCCAGCATTTT
- | - | TRBJ2-1 | TRBV14 | CASSQWGDEQFF | TGTGCCAGCAGCCAATGGGGAGATGAGCAGTTCTTC
TRBD1 | - | TRBJ1-1 | TRBV2 | CASSDKQGANTEAFF | TGTGCCAGCAGTGACAAACAGGGGGCGAACACTGAAGCTTTCTTT
- | - | TRBJ2-7 | TRBV27 | CASSRSAVPSYEQYF | TGTGCCAGCAGTCGATCGGCGGTACCTTCCTACGAGCAGTACTTC